Below, 31 T cell receptor beta chains from the same sample are listed, as sequenced in a study of cytomegalovirus exposure and HLA in healthy donors. Data came from immunoSEQ multiplex PCR; TCRdb stores just in-frame clones and leaves some out. Here the sample spans around 69,000 clones, 95% to 96% being singletons. Sequencing was done on a sample of PBMCs. The receptors were sampled from a woman younger than 30 in good health and CMV-seropositive.

J is TRBJ1-1 and V is TRBV4-3; 9 nucleotides align to TRBD1. CDR3 length equals 15 residues. The junction had 5 bases not matched to a gene; V was cut back by 2 bases and J by 4 bases. CDR1 is LGHNA, CDR2 YSLEER, per germline. Written as DNA, the CDR3 is TGCGCCAGCAGCCAATCCGGGACAGGGCCCACTGAAGCTTTCTTT. It codes for CASSQSGTGPTEAFF.

The chain combines TRBV29-1 with TRBJ2-7; weak D call: TRBD1 (6 bases). V was pared by 4 bases and J by 0 bases, with 16 bases between. Germline V gene sequence: CDR1 SQVTM, CDR2 ANQGSEA. The CDR3 has 15 amino acids. CDR3 protein: CSVVKGGASSYEQYF. CDR3 coding DNA: TGCAGCGTTGTAAAAGGGGGTGCTAGCTCCTACGAGCAGTACTTC.

V usage is TRBV4-1 and J usage is TRBJ2-5; tentatively, D is TRBD1 (6 bases). This CDR3 has 15 residues. V shed 4 bases and J shed 4 bases, with 16 bases lying between them. Looked up from germline, CDR1 is MGHRA and CDR2 is YSYEKL. CDR3 DNA: TGCGCCAGCAGCCGTAACAGGGCAGGATCAGAGACCCAGTACTTC. This translates into CASSRNRAGSETQYF.

The V gene is TRBV19, the J gene TRBJ2-5; TRBD1 might be the D (6 bases). Germline assignment: CDR1 LNHDA and CDR2 SQIVND (reference sequence). Deletions cut 4 bases from V and 2 bases from J, with 26 bases between. The CDR3 contains 19 residues. CDR3 DNA: TGTGCCAGTAGTAAGTATAAGGGGACACAGAGACCTCCGCAAGAGACCCAGTACTTC. Amino acids: CASSKYKGTQRPPQETQYF. Full variable domain (outside the CDR3, taken from reference TRBV19 and TRBJ2-5): DGGITQSPKYLFRKEGQNVTLSCEQNLNHDAMYWYRQDPGQGLRLIYYSQIVNDFQKGDIAEGYSVSREKKESFPLTVTSAQKNPTAFYLCASSKYKGTQRPPQETQYFGPGTRLLVL.

The CDR3 DNA reads as TGTGCCAGCTCACTAAGGACAGGTATTACCTACGAGCAGTACTTC. Amino acid sequence: CASSLRTGITYEQYF. The chain is built from TRBV18 and TRBJ2-7, with 7 bases that match TRBD1. Germline V gives CDR1 KGHSH, CDR2 LQKENI. The CDR3 has 15 residues. V lost 4 bases and J lost 2; bases outside the gene matches: 8. The variable domain in full, completed from reference TRBV18 and TRBJ2-7, reads NAGVMQNPRHLVRRRGQEARLRCSPMKGHSHVYWYRQLPEEGLKFMVYLQKENIIDESGMPKERFSAEFPKEGPSILRIQQVVRGDSAAYFCASSLRTGITYEQYFGPGTRLTVT.

The J gene is TRBJ2-7, the V gene TRBV29-1; TRBD1 matches 8 bases. The CDR3 has 14 amino acids. The trim removed 4 bases at V and 0 bases at J, leaving 5 bases unmatched. Germline V lookup: CDR1 SQVTM, CDR2 ANQGSEA. Here the CDR3 reads CSVATGGSSYEQYF. The CDR3 bases are TGCAGCGTTGCTACAGGGGGTTCCTCCTACGAGCAGTACTTC.

The V call is TRBV5-1, the J call TRBJ2-2; unclear D gene. V lost 4 bases and J lost 1, with 14 bases in between. This CDR3 spans 16 amino acids. Germline V CDR1 and CDR2: SGHRS, YFSETQ. The CDR3 spells CASSSTLRRNTGELFF. Here the CDR3 DNA reads TGCGCCAGCAGCAGCACTTTGAGGCGGAACACCGGGGAGCTGTTTTTT.

This clone was recorded once. The rearrangement uses TRBV2 and TRBJ2-7; 9 nucleotides match TRBD2. Germline-derived CDR1 and CDR2 are SNHLY and FYNNEI. The CDR3 length is 12 residues. V shed 5 bases and J 12 bases; nucleotides not matched to a gene: 8. The chain's CDR3 is CASSTLAGSLYF. The CDR3 DNA reads as TGTGCCAGCAGTACCCTAGCGGGGAGTTTGTACTTC. Full variable domain (rest looked up from reference TRBV2 and TRBJ2-7): EPEVTQTPSHQVTQMGQEVILRCVPISNHLYFYWYRQILGQKVEFLVSFYNNEISEKSEIFDDQFSVERPDGSNFTLKIRSTKLEDSAMYFCASSTLAGSLYFGPGTRLTVT.

This chain connects TRBV7-2 to TRBJ2-5; D uncertain. The CDR3 extends over 14 amino acids. Germline V CDR1 and CDR2: SGHTA, FQGNSA. With 3 bases removed from V and 5 bases from J, the gap between germline ends came to 13 bases. CDR3 protein: CASSFRAHSETQYF. In DNA, the CDR3 is TGTGCCAGCAGCTTCCGAGCCCACTCGGAGACCCAGTACTTC.

V is TRBV18 and J is TRBJ1-1; D is possibly TRBD1 (5 bases). Trimming took 5 bases from V and 4 from J, leaving 20 bases between them. This CDR3 has 16 residues. Germline CDR1 reads KGHSH; CDR2 reads LQKENI. The CDR3 bases are TGTGCCAGCTCAACCGGGACTCCTAACCGGGGCACTGAAGCTTTCTTT. Translated: CASSTGTPNRGTEAFF. Together with reference TRBV18 and TRBJ1-1, the CDR3 gives the full variable domain: NAGVMQNPRHLVRRRGQEARLRCSPMKGHSHVYWYRQLPEEGLKFMVYLQKENIIDESGMPKERFSAEFPKEGPSILRIQQVVRGDSAAYFCASSTGTPNRGTEAFFGQGTRLTVV.

The gene calls are TRBV7-6 and TRBJ1-5; 8 bases align to TRBD1. CDR3 length: 19 residues. Losses at the gene ends were 5 bases for V and 3 bases for J; bases not matched to a gene: 18. Looked up from germline, CDR1 is SGHVS and CDR2 is FNYEAQ. CDR3 loop: CASSPLVGGGQVSNQPQHF. The CDR3 nucleotides are TGTGCCAGCAGCCCACTCGTAGGGGGGGGACAGGTTTCCAATCAGCCCCAGCATTTT. The variable domain in full, completed from reference TRBV7-6 and TRBJ1-5, reads GAGVSQSPRYKVTKRGQDVALRCDPISGHVSLYWYRQALGQGPEFLTYFNYEAQQDKSGLPNDRFSAERPEGSISTLTIQRTEQRDSAMYRCASSPLVGGGQVSNQPQHFGDGTRLSIL.

The rearrangement links TRBV30 to TRBJ1-4, with 8 bases aligning to TRBD1. This CDR3 comprises 13 residues. Germline V gene lookup returns CDR1 GTSNPN and CDR2 SVGIG (reference sequence). The trim removed 8 bases at V and 0 bases at J, leaving 2 bases unmatched. The CDR3 is CAGDRPTNEKLFF. CDR3 nucleotides: TGTGCCGGGGACAGGCCAACTAATGAAAAACTGTTTTTT.

The chain combines TRBV5-4 with TRBJ2-2, with a tentative D call TRBD1 (7 bases). Germline CDR1 is SGHNT and CDR2 is YYREEE (reference sequence). With 4 bases removed from V and 6 bases from J, the gap between germline ends came to 10 bases. CDR3 size: 13 residues. CDR3 loop: CASSGGTAGELFF. CDR3 bases: TGTGCCAGCAGCGGGGGGACAGCCGGGGAGCTGTTTTTT.

This sequence joins TRBV11-2 and TRBJ2-1; TRBD2 is a possible D gene (6 bases). The CDR3 loop spans 13 amino acids. The germline V gene encodes CDR1 SGHAT and CDR2 FQNNGV. The V and J ends lost 5 bases and 12 bases respectively, with 17 bases between them. This chain's CDR3 is CASSPGDGSRQFF. The CDR3 nucleotides are TGTGCCAGCAGCCCGGGGGATGGGTCGCGGCAGTTCTTC.

The V call is TRBV28, the J call TRBJ2-7, with no clear D. The CDR3 totals 10 residues. The V end was cut by 5 bases, the J end by 4 bases, with 3 bases between. Germline loops: CDR1 MDHEN, CDR2 SYDVKM. The CDR3 here is CASSQYEQYF. CDR3 nucleotide sequence: TGTGCCAGCAGTCAGTACGAGCAGTACTTC. The variable domain in full, completed from reference TRBV28 and TRBJ2-7, reads DVKVTQSSRYLVKRTGEKVFLECVQDMDHENMFWYRQDPGLGLRLIYFSYDVKMKEKGDIPEGYSVSREKKERFSLILESASTNQTSMYLCASSQYEQYFGPGTRLTVT.

The chain links TRBV6-6 to TRBJ2-7, with TRBD1 as a possible D gene (6 bases). This CDR3 region has 14 residues. The ends were cut back, 6 bases at V and 0 bases at J, with 12 bases in the middle. In germline, CDR1 is MNHNY, CDR2 SVGAGI (reference sequence). The CDR3 sequence: CASSRDISSYEQYF. The CDR3 bases are TGTGCCAGCAGCCGGGACATTAGCTCCTACGAGCAGTACTTC.

The chain carries TRBV5-5 and TRBJ2-7, with D unresolved. The CDR3 has 11 residues. The germline CDR1 and CDR2 sequences are SGHKS and YYEKEE (reference sequence). V was pared by 0 bases and J by 6 bases, with 4 bases between. The CDR3 DNA reads as TGTGCCAGCAGCTTGGTGGCCGAGCAGTACTTC. This gives the protein CASSLVAEQYF.

J is TRBJ2-2 and V is TRBV5-4; D may be TRBD2 (6 bases). Looked up from germline, CDR1 is SGHNT and CDR2 is YYREEE (reference sequence). The germline V and J ends were trimmed by 6 bases and 7 bases, with 19 bases remaining between them. CDR3 length: 15 residues. Here the CDR3 reads CASTPGGRRGGELFF. CDR3 sequence (DNA): TGTGCCAGCACCCCTGGGGGGAGGAGAGGCGGGGAGCTGTTTTTT.

The chain is built from TRBV6-5 and TRBJ2-7; 10 nucleotides line up with TRBD1. The V segment lost 6 bases and the J segment 6 bases; nucleotides outside the gene matches: 5. CDR3 length: 13 residues. Germline V gene lookup returns CDR1 MNHEY and CDR2 SVGAGI. CDR3 in DNA: TGTGCCAGCAGGTGGGACAGGGGCTCCGAGCAGTACTTC. It translates to CASRWDRGSEQYF.

This sequence joins TRBV7-2 and TRBJ2-7; TRBD2 agrees at 13 bases. V lost 5 bases, J lost 0 bases, and 1 base stayed unmatched. This CDR3 has 15 residues. Germline CDR1 SGHTA, CDR2 FQGNSA. The CDR3 nucleotides read TGTGCCAGCAGCCGGACTAGCGGGAGCTCCTACGAGCAGTACTTC. This translates into CASSRTSGSSYEQYF. The full variable domain, rest sourced from reference TRBV7-2 and TRBJ2-7, is GAGVSQSPSNKVTEKGKDVELRCDPISGHTALYWYRQSLGQGLEFLIYFQGNSAPDKSGLPSDRFSAERTGGSVSTLTIQRTQQEDSAVYLCASSRTSGSSYEQYFGPGTRLTVT.

The chain links TRBV19 to TRBJ1-4, with 7 bases matching TRBD1. This CDR3 is 14 amino acids long. CDR1 and CDR2 (germline): LNHDA, SQIVND (reference sequence). Trimming cost V 8 bases and J 0 bases; bases outside gene matches: 3. CDR3 region: CASGGQATNEKLFF. CDR3 nucleotide sequence: TGTGCCAGTGGTGGACAGGCAACTAATGAAAAACTGTTTTTT.

The CDR3 DNA reads as TGTGCCAGCAGTTTAGGGACACTCTACAATGAGCAGTTCTTC. Its protein is CASSLGTLYNEQFF. The chain carries TRBV27 and TRBJ2-1; TRBD1 is a possible D gene (6 bases). V lost 2 bases and J 3 bases, leaving 8 bases between the germline ends. Per the germline V gene, CDR1 is MNHEY and CDR2 is SMNVEV (reference sequence). CDR3 length: 14 residues.

This sequence joins TRBV13 and TRBJ1-3; TRBD1 is a possible D gene (6 bases). CDR3 length equals 15 residues. Germline V gene sequence: CDR1 PRHDT, CDR2 FYEKMQ (reference sequence). Trimming took off 5 bases at V and 2 bases at J, with 13 bases between the two ends. The CDR3 DNA reads TGTGCCAGCAGCAGAGACAGGACGCCTGGAAACACCATATATTTT. Protein product: CASSRDRTPGNTIYF.

The chain combines TRBV9 with TRBJ2-5, with no clear D. V was trimmed by 0 bases and J by 1 base, leaving 4 bases between them. Germline V gene sequence: CDR1 SGDLS, CDR2 YYNGEE. CDR3 length: 13 residues. DNA for the CDR3: TGTGCCAGCAGCGTAGCGTCCCAAGAGACCCAGTACTTC. As protein: CASSVASQETQYF. Together with reference TRBV9 and TRBJ2-5, the CDR3 gives the full variable domain: DSGVTQTPKHLITATGQRVTLRCSPRSGDLSVYWYQQSLDQGLQFLIQYYNGEERAKGNILERFSAQQFPDLHSELNLSSLELGDSALYFCASSVASQETQYFGPGTRLLVL.

DNA of the CDR3: TGTGCCAGCAGCCCTAGGGTACAGGTTAACTCCTACGAGCAGTACTTC. This sequence encodes CASSPRVQVNSYEQYF. The chain employs TRBV11-2 and TRBJ2-7, with a possible D match to TRBD1 (5 bases). Germline V gene data show CDR1 as SGHAT and CDR2 as FQNNGV. V was cut by 5 bases and J by 0 bases, with 17 bases left in between. This CDR3 comprises 16 residues.

The chain links TRBV29-1 to TRBJ2-7; D is perhaps TRBD1 (6 bases). This CDR3 region has 15 residues. With 3 bases removed from V and 4 bases from J, the gap between germline ends came to 19 bases. Germline V gene sequence: CDR1 SQVTM, CDR2 ANQGSEA. CDR3 nucleotide sequence: TGCAGCGTTGAGGGGGAATCGGGACACCGATACGAGCAGTACTTC. Protein: CSVEGESGHRYEQYF.

The rearrangement uses TRBV12-5 and TRBJ2-3; TRBD2 matches 13 bases. V lost 0 bases, J lost 4 bases, and 1 base stayed unmatched. There are 16 residues in the CDR3. Germline CDR1 reads LGHNT; CDR2 reads FRNRAP. The CDR3 loop is CASGLVLAGGPDTQYF. The CDR3 region has the DNA TGTGCTAGTGGTTTGGTACTAGCGGGAGGGCCAGATACGCAGTATTTT.

The chain is built from TRBV23-1 and TRBJ1-1; a weak D match, TRBD1 (5 bases). TRBV23-1 is identified as an open reading frame with a role that is uncertain. The CDR3 is made up of 14 amino acids. V was cut by 9 bases and J by 5 bases, with 19 bases left in between. The CDR3 nucleotides are TGCGCCAGACCTTCATCCGCAGGGCGGACTGAAGCTTTCTTT. This gives the protein CARPSSAGRTEAFF.

This chain connects TRBV2 to TRBJ2-7; TRBD2 matches 7 bases. Trimming cost V 7 bases and J 5 bases; bases outside gene matches: 14. CDR3 length: 15 residues. The germline V gene encodes CDR1 SNHLY and CDR2 FYNNEI. DNA of the CDR3: TGTGCCAGCACTAAAAGCGGGCTAGCGGCCCACGAGCAGTACTTC. It translates to CASTKSGLAAHEQYF.

The chain recombines TRBV7-2 with TRBJ2-7; maybe TRBD1 (6 bases). This CDR3 has 18 residues. The V gene lost 0 bases and the J gene lost 0 bases, with 18 bases spanning the gap. Germline V gene sequence: CDR1 SGHTA, CDR2 FQGNSA. The CDR3 DNA is TGTGCCAGCAGCTTAGCGCCGGGACAAAGGGCCCTCTCCTACGAGCAGTACTTC. It is translated as CASSLAPGQRALSYEQYF.

V and J are TRBV18 and TRBJ2-1; TRBD2 is a possible D gene (6 bases). CDR3 size: 15 residues. Trimming stripped 6 bases from V and 2 bases from J, with 14 bases between. Germline V gene data show CDR1 as KGHSH and CDR2 as LQKENI. CDR3 sequence reads: CASSPLGGAYNEQFF. Here the CDR3 DNA reads TGTGCCAGCTCTCCCCTCGGCGGGGCCTACAATGAGCAGTTCTTC.